A selection of T cell receptor beta chains follows, all from one sample in a study of shared clonotypes between healthy human individuals. The data were produced by immunoSEQ multiplex PCR, yet TCRdb's version contains in-frame clones alone and is incomplete. The sample lists about 2.4 million clones; 93% were seen once. The source material was naive CD4+ T cells from PBMCs. These receptors were obtained from a man aged 18 to 35 in good health. Some clones in this sample may be carry-over from other donors' samples. CDR3s include the opening cysteine and the closing phenylalanine or tryptophan. The order of the fields is clone size, J gene, CDR3 length, D gene, V gene, CDR3 protein, CDR3 DNA. The D gene is left open where the match is weak. Only part of the rows carry a size: once, few, many, or a class if the clone is expanded.

>.|TRBJ1-5|14|.|TRBV6-5
CASSPPGTNQPQHF
TGTGCCAGCAGTCCCCCGGGGACCAATCAGCCCCAGCATTTT
>.|TRBJ2-1|16|TRBD2|TRBV14
CASSQLTSGSLREQFF
TGTGCCAGCAGCCAACTTACTAGCGGGAGTCTCCGGGAGCAGTTCTTC
>.|TRBJ2-1|16|TRBD2|TRBV18
CASSPIPSGRANEQFF
TGTGCCAGCTCACCAATTCCAAGCGGGAGGGCTAATGAGCAGTTCTTC
>.|TRBJ2-7|13|TRBD2|TRBV2
CASRTSGSREQYF
TGTGCCAGCCGGACTAGCGGGAGTCGCGAGCAGTACTTC
>.|TRBJ2-3|16|.|TRBV19
CASSRARVARSDTQYF
TGTGCCAGTAGTAGGGCTCGTGTAGCTCGCTCAGATACGCAGTATTTT
>.|TRBJ1-4|15|.|TRBV27
CASSPPGSTNEKLFF
TGTGCCAGCAGCCCTCCCGGGTCAACTAATGAAAAACTGTTTTTT
>.|TRBJ2-7|14|.|TRBV11-2
CASSQVRDLYEQYF
TGTGCCAGCAGCCAGGTCCGGGATCTATACGAGCAGTACTTC
>.|TRBJ2-5|12|.|TRBV16
CASSPQRETQYF
TGTGCCAGCAGCCCACAGCGTGAGACCCAGTACTTC
>few|TRBJ1-1|14|.|TRBV12-5
CASGSGSASTEAFF
TGTGCTAGTGGTTCCGGGTCCGCGAGCACTGAAGCTTTCTTT
>.|TRBJ1-1|16|TRBD1|TRBV4-2
CASSQESRDRDGGAFF
TGTGCCAGCAGCCAAGAGAGCCGGGACAGGGACGGTGGAGCTTTCTTT
>.|TRBJ2-7|13|.|TRBV6-6
CASKEGPHYEQYF
TGTGCCAGCAAAGAGGGACCCCACTACGAGCAGTACTTC
>.|TRBJ2-6|21|.|TRBV9
CASSSSLPSRQAHSGANVLTF
TGTGCCAGCAGCTCCTCATTACCTTCCCGACAGGCCCACTCTGGGGCCAACGTCCTGACTTTC
>once|TRBJ2-1|13|.|TRBV7-9
CASSSFIAREQFF
TGTGCCAGCAGCTCCTTCATAGCACGTGAGCAGTTCTTC
>.|TRBJ2-3|14|.|TRBV27
CASSLPGAADTQYF
TGTGCCAGCAGTCTCCCGGGAGCGGCAGATACGCAGTATTTT